In its sample, the clone carrying this TCR beta chain was seen a few times. TCR beta CDR3 regions were amplified from RNA transcripts. The HTBI primer set was used in a first-round RT-PCR of the TCR CDR3. TCRdb itself ran the multiplex PCR reads through MiXCR, one entry per CDR3 protein. This table has around 700,000 distinct CDR3 sequences, over 35% appearing once. In germline, CDR1 is SNHLY, CDR2 FYNNEI. V gave up 3 bases and J gave up 5 bases; unmatched junction bases: 3. This CDR3 comprises 14 residues. This entry is derived from a study of T cells in Graves' hyperthyroidism and ophthalmopathy. The sample taken for sequencing was blood. The rearrangement uses TRBV2 and TRBJ1-4, with TRBD1 matching 7 bases. The clonotype originates from a middle-aged woman with Graves' hyperthyroidism. The CDR3 reads CASSETGFNEKLFF. For the CDR3, the DNA is TGTGCCAGCAGTGAGACAGGGTTCAATGAAAAACTGTTTTTT.